These 12 T cell receptor beta chains were all obtained from the same sample, sequenced in a study of cytomegalovirus exposure and HLA in healthy donors. Primers included in the PCR were 60 Vbeta and 13 Jbeta primers. This table comes from immunoSEQ multiplex PCR, and its TCRdb copy is limited to in-frame clones, with some not included. The sample has some 140,000 clones; under 85% are singletons. The material sequenced was PBMCs. The receptors derive from a man aged 18-30 years in good health and CMV-seronegative.

The CDR3 protein is CASSLGGGRSLYEQYF. DNA for the CDR3: TGTGCCAGCAGCTTAGGCGGCGGCCGTAGCCTCTACGAGCAGTACTTC. The rearrangement uses TRBV11-2 and TRBJ2-7; D gene ambiguous. This CDR3 spans 16 amino acids. V dropped 1 base and J dropped 3 bases, with 16 bases sitting between them. The germline CDR1 and CDR2 sequences are SGHAT and FQNNGV.

The rearrangement links TRBV19 to TRBJ1-5; TRBD1 might be the D (5 bases). This CDR3 region has 18 residues. Germline V CDR1 and CDR2: LNHDA, SQIVND (reference sequence). V lost 1 base to trimming and J lost 4 bases, with 20 bases between them. CDR3 in amino acids: CASSIGLARGGNNQPQHF. CDR3 sequence (DNA): TGTGCCAGTAGTATAGGCCTCGCGCGTGGGGGGAATAATCAGCCCCAGCATTTT.

CDR3 in DNA: TGTGCCATCAGTGAGGCGGGTACAGAGACCCAGTACTTC. Translation gives CAISEAGTETQYF. This chain joins TRBV10-3 and TRBJ2-5; tentatively, D is TRBD2 (5 bases). Germline V gene data show CDR1 as ENHRY and CDR2 as SYGVKD. The CDR3 is 13 amino acids. The V end lost 2 bases, the J end lost 4 bases, and 8 bases lay between the germline ends.

This chain connects TRBV6-1 to TRBJ2-3; 7 positions match TRBD1. The germline gives CDR1 MNHNS, CDR2 SASEGT. V was clipped by 7 bases and J by 10 bases; unmatched bases: 11. This CDR3 is built from 13 residues. The CDR3 nucleotides read TGTGCCAGCAATACAGGGGTAGAGGATGCGCAGTATTTT. It specifies CASNTGVEDAQYF.

The chain carries TRBV10-3 and TRBJ2-6, with TRBD2 matching 12 bases. The germline CDR1 and CDR2 sequences are ENHRY and SYGVKD. The CDR3 consists of 18 residues. V gave up 10 bases and J gave up 0 bases; unmatched junction bases: 10. The CDR3 coding sequence is TGTGCCACGCCCGCGACTAGCGGGGGATCCTCTGGGGCCAACGTCCTGACTTTC. Amino acids: CATPATSGGSSGANVLTF.

The chain links TRBV5-1 to TRBJ1-2, with 8 bases lining up with TRBD1. Germline lookup yields CDR1 SGHRS and CDR2 YFSETQ. Losses at the gene ends were 0 bases for V and 4 bases for J; bases not matched to a gene: 8. This CDR3 is 16 amino acids long. DNA for the CDR3: TGCGCCAGCAGCTTGGCCGGTAACAGGGGGTTCTATGGCTACACCTTC. It codes for CASSLAGNRGFYGYTF.

The chain couples TRBV6-5 to TRBJ1-5; 10 bases agree with TRBD1. Trimming removed 8 bases from V and 5 bases from J; junction bases left unmatched: 6. CDR3 length equals 14 residues. CDR1 is MNHEY, CDR2 SVGAGI, per germline. Here the CDR3 DNA reads TGTGCCAGCCGAAAGGGGACAGGGGATCAGCCCCAGCATTTT. This sequence encodes CASRKGTGDQPQHF.

The rearrangement joins TRBV5-6 to TRBJ2-2, with D perhaps matching TRBD1 (6 bases). The V gene's germline CDR1 is SGHDT and CDR2 YYEEEE. Trimming removed 0 bases at V and 5 bases at J, with 8 bases between. The CDR3 consists of 14 residues. For the CDR3, the DNA is TGTGCCAGCAGCTTGGCAGGGGTAACCGGGGAGCTGTTTTTT. Protein product: CASSLAGVTGELFF.

V is TRBV5-1 and J is TRBJ2-3; TRBD2 matches at 10 bases. Trimming removed 2 bases from V and 5 bases from J; junction bases left unmatched: 5. Germline values: CDR1 SGHRS, CDR2 YFSETQ. The CDR3 extends over 15 amino acids. CDR3 region: CASSFSGTSEDTQYF. Written as DNA, the CDR3 is TGCGCCAGCAGCTTCTCCGGGACTAGCGAAGATACGCAGTATTTT.

The chain couples TRBV6-6 to TRBJ2-7; D is uncertain. CDR1 and CDR2 (germline): MNHNY, SVGAGI (reference sequence). This CDR3 has 13 residues. The V end lost 5 bases, the J end lost 5 bases, and 13 bases lay between the germline ends. The CDR3 nucleotides read TGTGCCAGCAGTCGACCAAACTACAACGAGCAGTACTTC. Translated: CASSRPNYNEQYF.

J is TRBJ1-2 and V is TRBV6-5; possibly TRBD1 for D (5 bases). The CDR3 extends over 15 amino acids. Per the germline V gene, CDR1 is MNHEY and CDR2 is SVGAGI. The V end lost 0 bases, the J end lost 7 bases, and 15 bases lay between the germline ends. In DNA, the CDR3 is TGTGCCAGCAGTTACTCGACGGGGGATGTCGGTGGCTACACCTTC. Encoded protein: CASSYSTGDVGGYTF.

The V call is TRBV7-9, the J call TRBJ1-3, with D unresolved. Germline V gene lookup returns CDR1 SEHNR and CDR2 FQNEAQ (reference sequence). This CDR3 region has 16 residues. V shed 2 bases and J shed 2 bases, with 13 bases lying between them. Here the CDR3 DNA reads TGTGCCAGCAGCTTACCATTGCCAAGCCCTGGAAACACCATATATTTT. Translated, it gives CASSLPLPSPGNTIYF.